A selection of T cell receptor beta chains follows, all from one sample in a study of beta chain features in type 1 diabetes. Clones were read by immunoSEQ multiplex PCR, and TCRdb kept only the in-frame ones, dropping some. The sample records hundreds of thousands of clones, around a sixth being singletons. The specimen was naive CD4+ T cells from blood. The source is a man between 18 and 29 years old in good health. Each CDR3 is given with its conserved first and last residue. Fields, in order: CDR3 length, clone size, V gene, D gene, J gene, CDR3 protein. The D gene is left open where the match is weak. Size tells how often a clone was seen (once, few, many) or the class of an expanded clone, and some rows leave it out.

length: 18; size: few; V: TRBV4-1; D: NA; J: TRBJ2-7; CDR3: CASSQVRQQRLTTYEQYF
length: 16; size: few; V: TRBV15; D: NA; J: TRBJ2-6; CDR3: CATSRTQLSGANVLTF
length: 16; size: NA; V: TRBV13; D: TRBD1; J: TRBJ2-6; CDR3: CASRSTGGSGANVLTF
length: 16; size: few; V: TRBV19; D: TRBD1; J: TRBJ2-5; CDR3: CASRPRDRGPQETQYF
length: 13; size: few; V: TRBV18; D: NA; J: TRBJ1-2; CDR3: CASSPTGDYGYTF
length: 13; size: few; V: TRBV18; D: NA; J: TRBJ2-1; CDR3: CASSTSLYNEQFF
length: 14; size: NA; V: TRBV18; D: TRBD1; J: TRBJ1-4; CDR3: CASSRGQVPEKLFF
length: 9; size: NA; V: TRBV6-5; D: NA; J: TRBJ2-7; CDR3: CASSNEQYF
length: 15; size: NA; V: TRBV7-2; D: NA; J: TRBJ2-2; CDR3: CASSSARGYAGELFF
length: 11; size: NA; V: TRBV20-1; D: NA; J: TRBJ2-1; CDR3: CSTYRVLEQFF
length: 13; size: NA; V: TRBV4-3; D: NA; J: TRBJ1-1; CDR3: CASSTRSNTEAFF
length: 18; size: few; V: TRBV6-7; D: NA; J: TRBJ2-3; CDR3: CASSYPQPAGQGADTQYF
length: 13; size: few; V: TRBV30; D: NA; J: TRBJ1-2; CDR3: CAWSTNRGHGYTF
length: 11; size: few; V: TRBV5-1; D: TRBD1; J: TRBJ1-1; CDR3: CASSTGGEAFF
length: 13; size: few; V: TRBV7-3; D: NA; J: TRBJ2-5; CDR3: CASSRGHQETQYF
length: 11; size: NA; V: TRBV21-1; D: NA; J: TRBJ2-5; CDR3: CASKVWRAQYF
length: 13; size: once; V: TRBV9; D: NA; J: TRBJ2-3; CDR3: CASSVDGTDTQYF
length: 14; size: once; V: TRBV5-4; D: TRBD2; J: TRBJ2-5; CDR3: CASSEKRGKETQYF
length: 12; size: many; V: TRBV10-3; D: NA; J: TRBJ2-1; CDR3: CAISGVGNEQFF
length: 16; size: NA; V: TRBV27; D: NA; J: TRBJ1-5; CDR3: CASSLGAQGIHQPQHF
length: 14; size: NA; V: TRBV15; D: NA; J: TRBJ1-5; CDR3: CATSRDIADQPQHF
length: 13; size: few; V: TRBV5-4; D: NA; J: TRBJ2-5; CDR3: CASSLAQSGEQYF
length: 17; size: few; V: TRBV7-3; D: NA; J: TRBJ2-1; CDR3: CASSLSGYWSSYNEQFF
length: 14; size: few; V: TRBV5-1; D: NA; J: TRBJ1-2; CDR3: CASSLSNTGRGYTF
length: 13; size: NA; V: TRBV18; D: NA; J: TRBJ1-4; CDR3: CASSPELLEKLFF
length: 19; size: NA; V: TRBV7-8; D: TRBD1; J: TRBJ2-7; CDR3: CASSLASGTADQRSYEQYF
length: 14; size: NA; V: TRBV11-2; D: NA; J: TRBJ2-4; CDR3: CASSLTGPKNIQYF
length: 16; size: NA; V: TRBV5-6; D: NA; J: TRBJ1-2; CDR3: CASSFGRALSAYGYTF
length: 14; size: few; V: TRBV23-1; D: NA; J: TRBJ1-2; CDR3: CASSQRGANYGYTF
length: 12; size: few; V: TRBV7-2; D: NA; J: TRBJ2-7; CDR3: CASSLDLRVQYF
length: 16; size: NA; V: TRBV28; D: NA; J: TRBJ1-2; CDR3: CASTPGPTRIGLGYTF